The sequence of this TCR beta chain was determined in a study of cytomegalovirus exposure and HLA in healthy donors. V was cut by 3 bases and J by 5 bases, with 19 bases left in between. Per the germline V gene, CDR1 is LNHNV and CDR2 is YYDKDF (reference sequence). CDR3 length: 16 residues. The PCR contained 60 Vbeta and 13 Jbeta primers. Clones were read by immunoSEQ multiplex PCR, and TCRdb kept only the in-frame ones, dropping some. Of approximately 170,000 clones listed, around 81% are singletons. Study-wide points: The classifier, whose performance was assessed in both the original and validation cohorts, reportedly diagnosed cytomegalovirus status with high specificity and sensitivity. Across all donors, roughly uniform sequencing depth was an assumption of the presence/absence analyses.

Concerning this clone itself: As yet, its antigen is unknown.

Donors consisted of healthy bone marrow donors. The TCR was taken from a middle-aged woman in good health and CMV-seronegative. The genes are TRBV15 and TRBJ1-1; tentative D call: TRBD1 (6 bases). Sequenced: PBMCs. The CDR3 is CATSSFLGAGLTEAFF. The CDR3, as DNA: TGTGCCACCAGCAGTTTCTTGGGGGCCGGTCTGACTGAAGCTTTCTTT.